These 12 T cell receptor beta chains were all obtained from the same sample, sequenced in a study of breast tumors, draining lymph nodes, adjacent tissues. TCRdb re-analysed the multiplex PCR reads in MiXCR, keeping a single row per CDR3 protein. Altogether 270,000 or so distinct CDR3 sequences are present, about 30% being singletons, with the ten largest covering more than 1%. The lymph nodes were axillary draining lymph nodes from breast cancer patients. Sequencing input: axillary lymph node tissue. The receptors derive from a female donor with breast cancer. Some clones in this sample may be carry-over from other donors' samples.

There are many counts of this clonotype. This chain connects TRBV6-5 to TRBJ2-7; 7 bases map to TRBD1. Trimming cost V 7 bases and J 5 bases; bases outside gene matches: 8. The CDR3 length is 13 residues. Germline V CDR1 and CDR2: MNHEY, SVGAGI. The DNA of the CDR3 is TGTGCCAGCAACCTGCGACAGGGAGACGAGCAGTACTTC. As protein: CASNLRQGDEQYF.

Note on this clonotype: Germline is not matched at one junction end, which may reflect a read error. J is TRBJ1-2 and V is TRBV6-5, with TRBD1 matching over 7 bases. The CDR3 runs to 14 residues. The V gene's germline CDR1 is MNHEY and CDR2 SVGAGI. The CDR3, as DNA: TGTGCCAGCAGTCACTCGGGGCAGACAGGGGGCTACACCTTC. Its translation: CASSHSGQTGGYTF.

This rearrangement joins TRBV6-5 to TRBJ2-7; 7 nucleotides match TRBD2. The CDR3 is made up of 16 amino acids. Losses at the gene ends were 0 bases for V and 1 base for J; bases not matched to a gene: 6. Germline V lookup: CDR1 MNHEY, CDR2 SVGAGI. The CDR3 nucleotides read TGTGCCAGCAGTTACTCCCCCGGGAGGCTATCCTACGAGCAGTACTTC. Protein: CASSYSPGRLSYEQYF.

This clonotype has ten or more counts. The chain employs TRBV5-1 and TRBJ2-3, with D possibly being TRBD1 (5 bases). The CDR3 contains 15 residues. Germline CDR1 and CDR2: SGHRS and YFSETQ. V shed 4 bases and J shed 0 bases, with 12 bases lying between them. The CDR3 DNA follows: TGCGCCAGCAGCAGACGACAGCTAAGCACAGATACGCAGTATTTT. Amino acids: CASSRRQLSTDTQYF.

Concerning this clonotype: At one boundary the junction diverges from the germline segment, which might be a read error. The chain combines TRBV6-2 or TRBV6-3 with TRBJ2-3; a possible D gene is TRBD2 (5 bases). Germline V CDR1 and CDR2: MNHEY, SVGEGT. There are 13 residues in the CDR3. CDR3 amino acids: CASGYTRTDTQYF. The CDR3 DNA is TGTGCCAGCGGTTACACTAGAACAGATACGCAGTATTTT.

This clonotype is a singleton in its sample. The CDR3 protein is CASSPSGANQPQHF. CDR3 sequence (DNA): TGTGCCAGCAGCCCCTCTGGGGCCAATCAGCCCCAGCATTTT. V usage is TRBV7-9 and J usage is TRBJ1-5; TRBD1 might be the D (5 bases). Germline CDR1 SEHNR, CDR2 FQNEAQ (reference sequence). This CDR3 contains 14 residues. Deletions cut 5 bases from V and 3 bases from J, with 11 bases between.

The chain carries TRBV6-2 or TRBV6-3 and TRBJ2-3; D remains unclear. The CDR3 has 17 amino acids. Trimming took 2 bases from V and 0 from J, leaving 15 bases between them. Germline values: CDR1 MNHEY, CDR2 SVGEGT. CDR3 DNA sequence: TGTGCCAGCAGTTACGGGCAGTCGCCCGTTAGCACAGATACGCAGTATTTT. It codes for CASSYGQSPVSTDTQYF.

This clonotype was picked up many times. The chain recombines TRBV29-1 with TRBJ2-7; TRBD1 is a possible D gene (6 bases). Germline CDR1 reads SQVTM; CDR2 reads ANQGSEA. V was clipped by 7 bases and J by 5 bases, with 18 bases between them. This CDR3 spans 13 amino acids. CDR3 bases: TGCAGCGGGTCAGGCGGCACAGGGAACGAGCAGTACTTC. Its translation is CSGSGGTGNEQYF.

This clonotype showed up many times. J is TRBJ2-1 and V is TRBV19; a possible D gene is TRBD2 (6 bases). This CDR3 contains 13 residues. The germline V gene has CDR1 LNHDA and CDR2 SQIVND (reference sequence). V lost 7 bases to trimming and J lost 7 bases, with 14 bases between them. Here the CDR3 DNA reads TGTGCCAGTAACGTACTAGCTGGTAATGAGCAGTTCTTC. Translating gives CASNVLAGNEQFF.

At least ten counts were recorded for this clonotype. The CDR3 nucleotides are TGTGCCAGCAGCTTAAACAGGGGGCGGGACGAGCAGTACTTC. It translates to CASSLNRGRDEQYF. The chain couples TRBV7-6 to TRBJ2-7; 9 bases agree with TRBD1. The CDR3 extends over 14 amino acids. Losses at the gene ends were 2 bases for V and 5 bases for J; bases not matched to a gene: 4. Germline lookup yields CDR1 SGHVS and CDR2 FNYEAQ.

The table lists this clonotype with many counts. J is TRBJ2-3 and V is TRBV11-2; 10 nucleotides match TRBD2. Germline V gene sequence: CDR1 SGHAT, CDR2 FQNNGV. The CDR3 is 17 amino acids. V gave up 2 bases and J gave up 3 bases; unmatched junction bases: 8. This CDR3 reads CASSLFVAGGLTDTQYF. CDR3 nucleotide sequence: TGTGCCAGCAGCTTATTTGTAGCGGGAGGATTGACAGATACGCAGTATTTT.

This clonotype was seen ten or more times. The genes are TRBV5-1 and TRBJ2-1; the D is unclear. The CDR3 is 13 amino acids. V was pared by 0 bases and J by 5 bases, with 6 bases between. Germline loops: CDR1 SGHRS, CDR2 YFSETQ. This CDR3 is CASSLVLDNEQFF. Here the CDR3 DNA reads TGCGCCAGCAGCTTGGTGCTAGACAATGAGCAGTTCTTC.